The 26 T cell receptor beta chains reported below all come from one sample, sequenced in a study of PD-1 blockade in classical Hodgkin lymphoma. Time point meaning: newly diagnosed, previously untreated cHL patient sample. Magnetic depletion of unwanted cells isolated CD4+ T cells from thawed PBMCs. Using immunoSEQ multiplex PCR, the repertoire was profiled, and TCRdb retains in-frame clones only, with some absent. In the table there are some 21,000 clones, about 80% of which are singletons. Sequencing was carried out using CD4+ T cells from blood. These receptors originate from a human donor with classical Hodgkin lymphoma.

This clone occurred once. The V gene is TRBV27, the J gene TRBJ2-5, with TRBD1 matching 8 bases. V dropped 6 bases and J dropped 5; count of bases not matched to a gene: 8. CDR1 MNHEY and CDR2 SMNVEV come from the germline V gene (reference sequence). CDR3 length: 14 residues. CDR3 coding DNA: TGTGCCAGCAGGGCAGGGGGCGGGTGGGAGACCCAGTACTTC. It translates to CASRAGGGWETQYF.

This chain links TRBV6-6 with TRBJ2-3; 7 positions match TRBD1. This CDR3 contains 14 residues. The trim removed 5 bases at V and 2 bases at J, leaving 4 bases unmatched. Germline CDR1 is MNHNY and CDR2 is SVGAGI (reference sequence). CDR3 in amino acids: CASSTGQATDTQYF. CDR3 coding DNA: TGTGCCAGCAGTACTGGACAGGCCACAGATACGCAGTATTTT.

The CDR3: CASSLRLAVTDTQYF. The CDR3 coding sequence is TGTGCCAGCAGCTTAAGGCTAGCGGTCACAGATACGCAGTATTTT. The chain recombines TRBV11-2 with TRBJ2-3; the match to TRBD2 covers 7 bases. CDR3 length: 15 amino acids. Germline V lookup: CDR1 SGHAT, CDR2 FQNNGV. The V and J ends lost 2 bases and 2 bases, in that order; junction bases with no gene match: 4.

This chain links TRBV6-5 with TRBJ1-2, with D unresolved. Trimming removed 3 bases from V and 4 bases from J, with 9 bases in between. The germline V gene has CDR1 MNHEY and CDR2 SVGAGI. The CDR3 is made up of 13 amino acids. The CDR3 DNA follows: TGTGCCAGCAGTTATACAGAGTTCTATGGCTACACCTTC. It codes for CASSYTEFYGYTF.

A few counts support this clone. The chain uses TRBV2 and TRBJ1-2, with D uncertain. Germline-derived CDR1 and CDR2 are SNHLY and FYNNEI. This CDR3 is 11 amino acids long. V gave up 7 bases and J gave up 8 bases, with 11 bases separating them. The CDR3 reads CASTVEKGYTF. CDR3 in DNA: TGTGCCAGCACTGTGGAGAAAGGCTACACCTTC.

The chain links TRBV10-3 to TRBJ2-3, with unresolved D. Looked up from germline, CDR1 is ENHRY and CDR2 is SYGVKD. V lost 2 bases to trimming and J lost 1 base, with 7 bases between them. The CDR3 consists of 14 residues. CDR3 in amino acids: CAISEVVGTDTQYF. The DNA of the CDR3 is TGTGCCATCAGTGAGGTCGTGGGCACAGATACGCAGTATTTT.

V gene TRBV25-1 combines with J gene TRBJ1-2; D is undetermined. V lost 3 bases and J lost 1, with 9 bases in between. Germline CDR1 is MGHDK and CDR2 is SYGVNS. The CDR3 is 14 residues long. The DNA for the CDR3 is TGTGCCAGCAGTGAGTCAACGAGTAACTATGGCTACACCTTC. Residues: CASSESTSNYGYTF.

The rearrangement links TRBV7-8 to TRBJ2-7; D perhaps matches TRBD2 (5 bases). The CDR3 sequence is 13 residues long. V lost 4 bases and J 12 bases, leaving 19 bases between the germline ends. Germline-derived CDR1 and CDR2 are SGHVS and FQNEAQ. The CDR3 nucleotides read TGTGCCAGCAGCTCCCACGAAGGCGGGCCTAGGTACTTC. The encoded protein is CASSSHEGGPRYF.

This clone is labeled as medium-sized. The chain couples TRBV4-2 to TRBJ2-7, with D uncertain. Trimming took 4 bases from V and 3 from J, leaving 10 bases between them. The CDR3 consists of 13 residues. Per the germline V gene, CDR1 is LGHNA and CDR2 is YNFKEQ. In DNA form, the CDR3 reads TGTGCCAGCAGCCGAGAGTCGGACTACGAGCAGTACTTC. Protein: CASSRESDYEQYF.

The rearrangement uses TRBV4-1 and TRBJ2-7, with D maybe TRBD2 (6 bases). This CDR3 contains 15 residues. V lost 3 bases, J lost 1 base, and 13 bases lay in between. Germline loops: CDR1 MGHRA, CDR2 YSYEKL. This CDR3 is CASSHLRGTSYEQYF. The DNA for the CDR3 is TGCGCCAGCAGCCACCTTCGGGGGACTTCCTACGAGCAGTACTTC.

V gene TRBV7-2 combines with J gene TRBJ1-2, with D unresolved. Germline loops: CDR1 SGHTA, CDR2 FQGNSA. With 2 bases removed from V and 2 bases from J, the gap between germline ends came to 9 bases. The CDR3 spans 14 residues. The CDR3 DNA follows: TGTGCCAGCAGCTTAACCCCAACCAACTATGGCTACACCTTC. It yields the protein CASSLTPTNYGYTF.

The rearrangement uses TRBV10-2 and TRBJ1-2; 8 bases agree with TRBD1. The CDR3 contains 14 residues. With 0 bases clipped from V and 12 bases from J, the junction kept 9 bases outside the gene matches. The germline V gene encodes CDR1 WSHSY and CDR2 SAAADI. The CDR3 region has the DNA TGCGCCAGCAGTGAGTCGGGGTACAGGGGGGATAACACCTTC. It yields the protein CASSESGYRGDNTF.

The rearrangement links TRBV27 to TRBJ2-7; TRBD2 agrees at 10 bases. This CDR3 is 14 amino acids long. V was pared by 5 bases and J by 5 bases, with 6 bases of the junction left unmatched. CDR1 MNHEY and CDR2 SMNVEV come from the germline V gene (reference sequence). The CDR3 reads CASSPSGRAHEQYF. The CDR3 coding sequence is TGTGCCAGCAGTCCGAGCGGGAGGGCCCACGAGCAGTACTTC.

V usage is TRBV7-9 and J usage is TRBJ2-2; D might be TRBD1 (6 bases). CDR1 and CDR2 from the germline V gene are SEHNR and FQNEAQ (reference sequence). The V and J ends lost 1 base and 1 base respectively, with 7 bases between them. The CDR3 length is 15 residues. The CDR3: CASSLGGQNTGELFF. CDR3 coding DNA: TGTGCCAGCAGCTTAGGGGGACAGAACACCGGGGAGCTGTTTTTT.

V and J are TRBV5-1 and TRBJ2-2; 10 nucleotides align to TRBD2. J lost 2 bases, V lost 5 bases, and 3 bases had no gene match. From germline, CDR1 is SGHRS and CDR2 YFSETQ. The CDR3 loop spans 15 amino acids. CDR3 nucleotides: TGCGCCAGCAGACTAGCGGGAATTAACACCGGGGAGCTGTTTTTT. Protein sequence: CASRLAGINTGELFF.

This rearrangement joins TRBV6-4 to TRBJ2-7; the D gene is possibly TRBD2 (5 bases). The CDR3 has 13 amino acids. V was cut by 4 bases and J by 3 bases, with 10 bases left in between. Germline loops: CDR1 MRHNA, CDR2 SNTAGT. CDR3 bases: TGTGCCAGCAGTGTGGAAAGCGGCTACGAGCAGTACTTC. Its protein product is CASSVESGYEQYF.

The chain combines TRBV28 with TRBJ1-1; D remains ambiguous. From germline, CDR1 is MDHEN and CDR2 SYDVKM. CDR3 length equals 13 residues. V shed 1 base and J shed 11 bases, with 14 bases lying between them. Written as DNA, the CDR3 is TGTGCCAGCAGTTTATTAGGCGCCGTGCGGGCTTTCTTT. Its protein product is CASSLLGAVRAFF.

The chain couples TRBV7-1 to TRBJ1-5; 7 bases align to TRBD1. TRBV7-1 is assigned to the ORF class and has an uncertain function. This CDR3 region has 15 residues. The junction had 10 bases not matched to a gene; V was cut back by 5 bases and J by 6 bases. Here the CDR3 DNA reads TGTGCCAGCAGCCGAGACTCGACAGGGTCTCAGCCCCAGCATTTT. It translates to CASSRDSTGSQPQHF.

A single count supports this clone. This sequence joins TRBV19 and TRBJ2-1, with D uncertain. There are 13 residues in the CDR3. Trimming cost V 6 bases and J 6 bases, with 12 bases left between them. CDR1 LNHDA and CDR2 SQIVND come from the germline V gene (reference sequence). This chain's CDR3 is CASRPGWGNEQFF. CDR3 nucleotides: TGTGCCAGTAGGCCAGGATGGGGCAATGAGCAGTTCTTC.

V gene TRBV28 combines with J gene TRBJ1-2; 8 bases are a match to TRBD1. CDR1 and CDR2 (germline): MDHEN, SYDVKM. V shed 5 bases and J 6 bases; nucleotides not matched to a gene: 8. The CDR3 has 14 residues. The CDR3 bases are TGTGCCAGCAGTCGCTGGCAGGGGGCGAATGGCTACACCTTC. Translation gives CASSRWQGANGYTF.

The V and J genes are TRBV19 and TRBJ2-4; 11 positions match TRBD1. Looked up from germline, CDR1 is LNHDA and CDR2 is SQIVND (reference sequence). J was trimmed by 7 bases and V by 10 bases; bases with no gene match: 9. This CDR3 comprises 14 residues. CDR3 region: CATAQGTGGNIQYF. The DNA of the CDR3 is TGTGCCACGGCCCAAGGGACAGGGGGGAACATTCAGTACTTC.

The chain is built from TRBV6-1 and TRBJ2-5; TRBD2 matches 7 bases. The length of the CDR3 is 14 residues. V lost 2 bases and J lost 4; bases outside the gene matches: 4. Germline V lookup: CDR1 MNHNS, CDR2 SASEGT. The DNA of the CDR3 is TGTGCCAGCAGTGAATGGCGGGAGCTAGAGACCCAGTACTTC. Amino acids: CASSEWRELETQYF.

The chain combines TRBV7-8 with TRBJ1-5; 8 bases match TRBD1. V lost 5 bases, J lost 4 bases, and 7 bases stayed unmatched. CDR1 and CDR2 (germline): SGHVS, FQNEAQ. The CDR3 covers 15 residues. Here the CDR3 reads CASSLGQGLNQPQHF. CDR3 nucleotides: TGTGCCAGCAGCCTAGGACAGGGACTTAATCAGCCCCAGCATTTT.

The chain has TRBV2 and TRBJ2-2; 7 bases fit TRBD2. Germline V CDR1 and CDR2: SNHLY, FYNNEI. The V segment lost 4 bases and the J segment 2 bases; nucleotides outside the gene matches: 7. The CDR3 length is 16 residues. The CDR3 nucleotides read TGTGCCAGCAGTGTAGGTAGCGGGCCTAACACCGGGGAGCTGTTTTTT. It is translated as CASSVGSGPNTGELFF.

Written as DNA, the CDR3 is TGCGCCAGCAGCTTAATCGGGACAGGGCGCCACGAGCAGTACTTC. This codes for CASSLIGTGRHEQYF. This chain links TRBV5-1 with TRBJ2-7; 9 nucleotides agree with TRBD1. CDR1 and CDR2 from the germline V gene are SGHRS and YFSETQ. This CDR3 spans 15 amino acids. Trimming removed 2 bases from V and 5 bases from J; junction bases left unmatched: 8.

This chain links TRBV11-2 with TRBJ1-4, with D uncertain. CDR3 length: 16 amino acids. Trimming stripped 3 bases from V and 2 bases from J, with 13 bases between. The V gene's germline CDR1 is SGHAT and CDR2 FQNNGV. For the CDR3, the DNA is TGTGCCAGCAGCTTGGTGGAGGTGTACACTAATGAAAAACTGTTTTTT. Residues: CASSLVEVYTNEKLFF.